The text below deals with one T cell receptor (beta chain). Total RNA came from unfractionated whole blood. Germline loops: CDR1 MNHEY, CDR2 SVGAGI. Trimming cost V 0 bases and J 1 base, with 6 bases left between them. The CDR3 consists of 14 residues. Each cDNA molecule in the library carried unique molecular identifiers. As originally analysed: Counts of TCRs in each sample centred on a median of about 99,000 and extended from around 25,000 to 690,000. One entry per CDR3 protein results from TCRdb running MiXCR on the reads. Clone size and V and J calls follow TCRdb, not the original study. The sample shows 95,000 to 150,000 distinct CDR3 sequences, roughly 8.5% of them seen only once. The entry originates in a study of human T cells and chemical hapten exposure.

This chain links TRBV6-5 with TRBJ2-5; D unclear. Sample: whole blood. The source of this sequence is a human donor in good health. Some clones in this sample may be carry-over from other donors' samples. CDR3 nucleotide sequence: TGTGCCAGCAGTTACTCTAGGTCCCAAGAGACCCAGTACTTC. It specifies CASSYSRSQETQYF.